The next 9 T cell receptor beta chains were all read from a single sample in a study of shared clonotypes between healthy human individuals. TCRdb's copy holds only in-frame clones and misses some; the assay was immunoSEQ multiplex PCR. The sample lists about 590,000 clones; less than 97% were seen once. Naive CD8 populations comprised CD45RO-negative cells positively selected for CCR7, excluding terminally differentiated effector memory CD45RA+ cells. The material sequenced was naive CD8+ T cells sorted from blood. The receptors were sampled from a young woman in good health.

The chain carries TRBV7-9 and TRBJ2-1; tentatively, D is TRBD2 (5 bases). From germline, CDR1 is SEHNR and CDR2 FQNEAQ (reference sequence). V lost 5 bases, J lost 0 bases, and 11 bases lay in between. The CDR3 is made up of 15 amino acids. CDR3 in DNA: TGTGCCAGCAGCGCAGGACTGATCTCCTACAATGAGCAGTTCTTC. This sequence encodes CASSAGLISYNEQFF.

The V call is TRBV18, the J call TRBJ2-7, with TRBD1 matching 10 bases. Germline V gene data show CDR1 as KGHSH and CDR2 as LQKENI. The CDR3 runs 14 residues. V was pared by 3 bases and J by 5 bases, with 4 bases of the junction left unmatched. The CDR3 coding sequence is TGTGCCAGCTCACCCGGGACAGGGGCCCACGAGCAGTACTTC. Its protein is CASSPGTGAHEQYF.

This rearrangement joins TRBV30 to TRBJ2-7; D unresolved. Germline CDR1 reads GTSNPN; CDR2 reads SVGIG (reference sequence). V dropped 8 bases and J dropped 1 base, with 12 bases sitting between them. This CDR3 spans 12 amino acids. The DNA of the CDR3 is TGTGCCGGCCTATTTGCGTCCTACGAGCAGTACTTC. Translated, it gives CAGLFASYEQYF.

The V gene is TRBV9, the J gene TRBJ2-1; unclear D gene. Trimming took 5 bases from V and 8 from J, leaving 23 bases between them. Germline V CDR1 and CDR2: SGDLS, YYNGEE. The CDR3 is made up of 16 amino acids. The CDR3 region is CASSVGIGPAMDEQFF. DNA of the CDR3: TGTGCCAGCAGTGTGGGAATCGGACCCGCGATGGATGAGCAGTTCTTC. The variable domain in full, with the rest retrieved from reference TRBV9 and TRBJ2-1, is DSGVTQTPKHLITATGQRVTLRCSPRSGDLSVYWYQQSLDQGLQFLIQYYNGEERAKGNILERFSAQQFPDLHSELNLSSLELGDSALYFCASSVGIGPAMDEQFFGPGTRLTVL.

The chain carries TRBV4-1 and TRBJ2-1, with unresolved D. Trimming took 0 bases from V and 2 from J, leaving 11 bases between them. The CDR3 consists of 16 residues. The germline V gene encodes CDR1 MGHRA and CDR2 YSYEKL. CDR3: CASSQDSVAPYNEQFF. DNA of the CDR3: TGCGCCAGCAGCCAAGATTCGGTAGCCCCCTACAATGAGCAGTTCTTC.

This chain uses TRBV20-1 with TRBJ2-7, with D hard to call. Germline V gene lookup returns CDR1 DFQATT and CDR2 SNEGSKA (reference sequence). The CDR3 is made up of 11 amino acids. The V end was cut by 6 bases, the J end by 1 base, with 7 bases between. The CDR3 loop is CSATASYEQYF. As DNA, the CDR3 is TGCAGTGCAACAGCTTCCTACGAGCAGTACTTC.

This chain links TRBV27 with TRBJ1-6; TRBD1 might be the D (5 bases). V was shortened by 2 bases and J by 7 bases, with 9 bases between the two germline ends. The germline V gene has CDR1 MNHEY and CDR2 SMNVEV (reference sequence). CDR3 length equals 14 residues. CDR3 loop: CASSLRTQNSPLHF. The CDR3 region has the DNA TGTGCCAGCAGTTTACGGACACAGAATTCACCCCTCCACTTT.

This clone was detected only once. This chain links TRBV27 with TRBJ1-2; the match to TRBD1 covers 11 bases. The germline V gene has CDR1 MNHEY and CDR2 SMNVEV (reference sequence). The CDR3 length is 15 residues. Germline trimming cut 2 bases from V and 4 bases from J; bases unmatched to any gene: 3. For the CDR3, the DNA is TGTGCCAGCAGTTTACGGACAGGGGGCACCTATGGCTACACCTTC. Protein: CASSLRTGGTYGYTF.

Turning to this clone: Other nucleotide sequences in the sample specify the same CDR3. The chain is built from TRBV9 and TRBJ2-1, with 10 bases fitting TRBD2. V trimming: 3 bases; J trimming: 5 bases; junction bases outside the gene matches: 2. Germline CDR1 SGDLS, CDR2 YYNGEE. This CDR3 spans 14 amino acids. In DNA form, the CDR3 reads TGTGCCAGCAGCGGGACTAGCGGAAACAATGAGCAGTTCTTC. Protein product: CASSGTSGNNEQFF.